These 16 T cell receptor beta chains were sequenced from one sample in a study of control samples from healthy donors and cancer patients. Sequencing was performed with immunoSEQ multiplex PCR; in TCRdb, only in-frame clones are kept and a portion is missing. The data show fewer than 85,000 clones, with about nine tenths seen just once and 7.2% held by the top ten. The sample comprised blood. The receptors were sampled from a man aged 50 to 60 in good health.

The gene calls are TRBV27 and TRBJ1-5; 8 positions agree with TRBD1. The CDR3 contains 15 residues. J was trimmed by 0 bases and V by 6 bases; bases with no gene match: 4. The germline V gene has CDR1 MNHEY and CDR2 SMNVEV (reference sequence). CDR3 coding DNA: TGTGCCAGCAGGGGACAGGACGCTAGCAATCAGCCCCAGCATTTT. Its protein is CASRGQDASNQPQHF.

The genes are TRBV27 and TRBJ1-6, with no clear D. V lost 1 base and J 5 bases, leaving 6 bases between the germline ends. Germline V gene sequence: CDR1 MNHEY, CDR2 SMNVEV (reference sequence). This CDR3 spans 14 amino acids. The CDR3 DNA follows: TGTGCCAGCAGTTTATACAGAAATAATTCACCCCTCCACTTT. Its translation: CASSLYRNNSPLHF.

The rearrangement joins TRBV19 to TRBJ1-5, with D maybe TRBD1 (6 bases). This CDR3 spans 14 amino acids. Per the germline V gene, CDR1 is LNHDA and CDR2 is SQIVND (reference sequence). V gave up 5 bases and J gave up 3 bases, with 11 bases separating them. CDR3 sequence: CASSPDSNNQPQHF. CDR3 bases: TGTGCCAGTAGTCCGGACAGTAACAATCAGCCCCAGCATTTT.

CDR3 in amino acids: CATSRDTREGYEQYF. The CDR3 DNA is TGTGCCACCAGCAGAGATACTAGAGAAGGGTACGAGCAGTACTTC. V usage is TRBV15 and J usage is TRBJ2-7, with D possibly matching TRBD2 (5 bases). From germline, CDR1 is LNHNV and CDR2 YYDKDF (reference sequence). This CDR3 is built from 15 residues. Trimming left V 0 bases short and J 4 bases short, with 13 bases between. Full variable domain (outside the CDR3, taken from reference TRBV15 and TRBJ2-7): DAMVIQNPRYQVTQFGKPVTLSCSQTLNHNVMYWYQQKSSQAPKLLFHYYDKDFNNEADTPDNFQSRRPNTSFCFLDIRSPGLGDTAMYLCATSRDTREGYEQYFGPGTRLTVT.

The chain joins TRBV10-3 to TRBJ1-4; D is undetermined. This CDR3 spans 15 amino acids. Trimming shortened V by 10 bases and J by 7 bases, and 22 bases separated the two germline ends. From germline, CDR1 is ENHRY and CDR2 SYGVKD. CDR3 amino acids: CATHPRQLPPEKLFF. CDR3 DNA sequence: TGTGCCACCCACCCCCGACAATTACCCCCTGAAAAACTGTTTTTT.

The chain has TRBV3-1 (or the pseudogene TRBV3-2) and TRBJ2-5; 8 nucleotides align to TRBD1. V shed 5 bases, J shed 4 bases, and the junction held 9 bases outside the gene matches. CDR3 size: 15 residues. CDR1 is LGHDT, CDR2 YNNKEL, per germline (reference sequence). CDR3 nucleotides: TGTGCCAGCAGCTCACTCGGACAGGGAGTAGAGACCCAGTACTTC. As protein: CASSSLGQGVETQYF.

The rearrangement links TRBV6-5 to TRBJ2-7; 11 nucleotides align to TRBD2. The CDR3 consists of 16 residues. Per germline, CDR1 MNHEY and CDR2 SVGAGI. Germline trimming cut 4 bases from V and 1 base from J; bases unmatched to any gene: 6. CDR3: CASSSPGTSGSYEQYF. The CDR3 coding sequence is TGTGCCAGCAGTTCGCCCGGGACTAGCGGATCCTACGAGCAGTACTTC.

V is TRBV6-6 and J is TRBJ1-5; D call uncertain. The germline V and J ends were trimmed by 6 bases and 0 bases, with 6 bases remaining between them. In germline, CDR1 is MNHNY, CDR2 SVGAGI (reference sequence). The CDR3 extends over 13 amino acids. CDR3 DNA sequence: TGTGCCAGCAGGATAGATAGCAATCAGCCCCAGCATTTT. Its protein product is CASRIDSNQPQHF.

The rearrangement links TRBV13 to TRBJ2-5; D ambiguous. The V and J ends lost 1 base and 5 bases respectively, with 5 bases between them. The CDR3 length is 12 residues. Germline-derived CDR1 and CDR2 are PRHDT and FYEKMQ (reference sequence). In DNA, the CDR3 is TGTGCCAGCAGCTTAGCCCCGGAGACCCAGTACTTC. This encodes CASSLAPETQYF. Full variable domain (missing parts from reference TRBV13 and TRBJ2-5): AAGVIQSPRHLIKEKRETATLKCYPIPRHDTVYWYQQGPGQDPQFLISFYEKMQSDKGSIPDRFSAQQFSDYHSELNMSSLELGDSALYFCASSLAPETQYFGPGTRLLVL.

The CDR3 protein is CASSLGAGEKLFF. In nucleotides, the CDR3 is TGCGCCAGCAGCTTGGGGGCTGGTGAAAAACTGTTTTTT. This chain uses TRBV5-1 with TRBJ1-4; D unclear. The germline V gene encodes CDR1 SGHRS and CDR2 YFSETQ. CDR3 length: 13 residues. The V end lost 0 bases, the J end lost 7 bases, and 7 bases lay between the germline ends.

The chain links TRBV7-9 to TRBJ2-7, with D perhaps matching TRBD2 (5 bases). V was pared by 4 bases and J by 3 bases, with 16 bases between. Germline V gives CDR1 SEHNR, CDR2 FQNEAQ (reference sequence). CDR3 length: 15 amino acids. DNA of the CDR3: TGTGCCAGCAGCTCTCCCCTGGACTTCAGCTACGAGCAGTACTTC. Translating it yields CASSSPLDFSYEQYF.

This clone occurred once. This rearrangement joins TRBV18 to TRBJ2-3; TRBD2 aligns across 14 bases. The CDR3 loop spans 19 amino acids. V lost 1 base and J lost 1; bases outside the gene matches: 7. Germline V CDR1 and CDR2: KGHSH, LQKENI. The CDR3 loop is CASSPLTSGGALGTDTQYF. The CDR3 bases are TGTGCCAGCTCACCACTGACTAGCGGGGGGGCCTTGGGCACAGATACGCAGTATTTT.

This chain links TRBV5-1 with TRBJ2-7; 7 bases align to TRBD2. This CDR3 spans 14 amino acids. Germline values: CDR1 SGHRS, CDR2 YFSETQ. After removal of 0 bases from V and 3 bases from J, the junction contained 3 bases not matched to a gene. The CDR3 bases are TGCGCCAGCAGCTTGGCCGGCGGGGGCTACGAGCAGTACTTC. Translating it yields CASSLAGGGYEQYF.

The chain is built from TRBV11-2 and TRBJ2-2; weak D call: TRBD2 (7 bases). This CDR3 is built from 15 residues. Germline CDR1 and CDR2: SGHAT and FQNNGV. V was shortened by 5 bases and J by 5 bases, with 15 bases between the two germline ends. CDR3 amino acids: CASSLGGGATGELFF. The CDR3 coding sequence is TGTGCCAGCAGCCTTGGCGGGGGCGCGACCGGGGAGCTGTTTTTT.

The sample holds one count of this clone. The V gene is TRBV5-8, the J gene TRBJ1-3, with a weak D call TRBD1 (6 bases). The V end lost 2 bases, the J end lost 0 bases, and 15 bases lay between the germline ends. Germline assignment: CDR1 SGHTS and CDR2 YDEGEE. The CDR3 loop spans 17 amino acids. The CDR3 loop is CASSFRQAIPSGNTIYF. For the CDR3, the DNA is TGTGCCAGCAGCTTCCGACAGGCCATCCCCTCTGGAAACACCATATATTTT.

This CDR3 is CASSHRGRGQGYGYTF. In DNA, the CDR3 is TGTGCCAGCAGCCACCGCGGGCGGGGCCAGGGGTATGGCTACACCTTC. The chain links TRBV3-1 (or the pseudogene TRBV3-2) to TRBJ1-2, with a tentative D call TRBD1 (6 bases). V dropped 3 bases and J dropped 5 bases, with 19 bases sitting between them. This CDR3 spans 16 amino acids. The germline V gene encodes CDR1 LGHDT and CDR2 YNNKEL (reference sequence).